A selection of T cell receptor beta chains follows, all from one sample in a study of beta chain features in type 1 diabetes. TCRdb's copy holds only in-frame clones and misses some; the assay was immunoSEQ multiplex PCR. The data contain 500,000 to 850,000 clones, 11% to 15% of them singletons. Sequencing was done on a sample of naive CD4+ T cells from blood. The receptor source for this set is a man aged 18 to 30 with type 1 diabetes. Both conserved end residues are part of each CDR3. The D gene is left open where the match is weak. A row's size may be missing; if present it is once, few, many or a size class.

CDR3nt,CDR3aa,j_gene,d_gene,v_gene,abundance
TGTGCCAGTAGTGGGACGAGAGCGCAGGACACTGAAGCTTTCTTT,CASSGTRAQDTEAFF,TRBJ1-1,NA,TRBV19,NA
TGTGCCTGGATGCCAGGGCTGGGCACTGAAGCTTTCTTT,CAWMPGLGTEAFF,TRBJ1-1,NA,TRBV30,few
TGCGCCAGCAGCTCTACACTGGTGGGAACCAATGAGCAGTTCTTC,CASSSTLVGTNEQFF,TRBJ2-1,NA,TRBV5-1,NA
TGTGCCAGCAGCTTAAGTCCGGGACAGGGTGGGGAAAAACTGTTTTTT,CASSLSPGQGGEKLFF,TRBJ1-4,TRBD1,TRBV13,few
TGTGCCAGCAGCTTTCCCCTCCTGGGGCAGGCGAATGAAAAACTGTTTTTT,CASSFPLLGQANEKLFF,TRBJ1-4,NA,TRBV7-9,few
TGTGCCTGGAGTATGGGCCGCATCTATGGCTACACCTTC,CAWSMGRIYGYTF,TRBJ1-2,NA,TRBV30,NA
TGTGCCATCAGCCCTCAGGGGGGGGAGACCCAGTACTTC,CAISPQGGETQYF,TRBJ2-5,NA,TRBV10-3,few
TGTGCCAGCAGCTTAAGTAACAGGTTAAGCTCTGGGGCCAACGTCCTGACTTTC,CASSLSNRLSSGANVLTF,TRBJ2-6,NA,TRBV13,few
TGTGCCAGCACCCCGCGACGGGGAAGTAATCAGCCCCAGCATTTT,CASTPRRGSNQPQHF,TRBJ1-5,NA,TRBV2,NA
TGTGCCAGCAGTTATTCCCTCGCCGGGGAGCTGTTTTTT,CASSYSLAGELFF,TRBJ2-2,NA,TRBV6-5,few
TGTGCCTGGCCGGACACCGCGGAGACCCAGTACTTC,CAWPDTAETQYF,TRBJ2-5,NA,TRBV30,NA
TGTGCCAGCAGCTTCAGGGGGCTCTCCTCAACTAATGAAAAACTGTTTTTT,CASSFRGLSSTNEKLFF,TRBJ1-4,TRBD1,TRBV7-8,few
TGTGCCAGCAGCCCAACCTTGGACAGGCAAGAGACCCAGTACTTC,CASSPTLDRQETQYF,TRBJ2-5,TRBD1,TRBV11-2,few
TGTGCCAGCAGCCTTGGACAGGAGCCCTCTGCTAACTATGGCTACACCTTC,CASSLGQEPSANYGYTF,TRBJ1-2,TRBD1,TRBV9,NA
TGTGCCACCAGCCGAGTCGGGGCTGGAGGGGGCTATGGCTACACCTTC,CATSRVGAGGGYGYTF,TRBJ1-2,NA,TRBV15,few
TGTGCCTGGAGAAGCGGGGGGGCCTTTCAAGAGACCCAGTACTTC,CAWRSGGAFQETQYF,TRBJ2-5,TRBD2,TRBV30,few
TGTGCCAGCAGTTTCGGCAATCAGCCCCAGCATTTT,CASSFGNQPQHF,TRBJ1-5,NA,TRBV28,NA
TGTGCCACCACCCTGGGACTAGCGGAATCCTACAATGAGCAGTTCTTC,CATTLGLAESYNEQFF,TRBJ2-1,TRBD2,TRBV15,few
TGTGCCTGGACACTTTGGGGGACAAACTCTGGAAACACCATATATTTT,CAWTLWGTNSGNTIYF,TRBJ1-3,NA,TRBV30,NA
TGTGCCAGCAGTCAGACAGGTTCCTACAATGAGCAGTTCTTC,CASSQTGSYNEQFF,TRBJ2-1,NA,TRBV6-5,NA
TGTGCCATCAGTGTTGAGGGGGATGAGCAGTTCTTC,CAISVEGDEQFF,TRBJ2-1,NA,TRBV10-3,NA
TGTGCCATGGGGGTAACTGGGGCCAACGTCCTGACTTTC,CAMGVTGANVLTF,TRBJ2-6,NA,TRBV10-3,few
TGTGCCAGCACCCGTACTGGGGGCCAAGCTAACTATGGCTACACCTTC,CASTRTGGQANYGYTF,TRBJ1-2,NA,TRBV9,few
TGTGCCAGCTCACGCGCCGACACCAGCTCTGGAAACACCATATATTTT,CASSRADTSSGNTIYF,TRBJ1-3,NA,TRBV18,NA
TGTGCCAGCAGTGGACAGAATCAGCCCCAGCATTTT,CASSGQNQPQHF,TRBJ1-5,NA,TRBV2,NA
TGCGCCAGCAGCCCGTGGGGGGACACTGAAGCTTTCTTT,CASSPWGDTEAFF,TRBJ1-1,NA,TRBV5-1,few
TGCAGCGTTGTGGTTCTGAGGGGTACCCATGAGCAGTTCTTC,CSVVVLRGTHEQFF,TRBJ2-1,NA,TRBV29-1,NA
TGTGCCAGCAGCTCCCAGCGGGGCCCGACCTACGAGCAGTACTTC,CASSSQRGPTYEQYF,TRBJ2-7,TRBD2,TRBV7-8,NA
TGTGCCAGCAGTGATAGCTCGCCGACCCAGCATTTT,CASSDSSPTQHF,TRBJ1-5,NA,TRBV2,NA
TGTGCCACCAGCATCCCATCTGCAACTAATGAAAAACTGTTTTTT,CATSIPSATNEKLFF,TRBJ1-4,NA,TRBV15,NA
TGTGCCAGCAGTCCCCTGATCCAAGAGACCCAGTACTTC,CASSPLIQETQYF,TRBJ2-5,NA,TRBV27,NA
TGTGCCAGCAGCTTGAGGGGGGCGTCCTACAATGAGCAGTTCTTC,CASSLRGASYNEQFF,TRBJ2-1,NA,TRBV5-8,NA
TGTGCCAGCTCCAGGGAGCTAAATTCACCCCTCCACTTT,CASSRELNSPLHF,TRBJ1-6,NA,TRBV2,NA
TGTGCCAGCAGTTCTACCAGGGAGGACGAGCAGTACTTC,CASSSTREDEQYF,TRBJ2-7,NA,TRBV6-6,NA
TGTGCCAGCAGCATAGCGGGCGGTCCCTACGAGCAGTACTTC,CASSIAGGPYEQYF,TRBJ2-7,TRBD2,TRBV9,NA
TGCGCCAGCAGCACCGGGACAGGGGGCCGAGAGACCCAGTACTTC,CASSTGTGGRETQYF,TRBJ2-5,TRBD1,TRBV5-1,NA
TGTGCCGCGGGTACTGGAAACACCATATATTTT,CAAGTGNTIYF,TRBJ1-3,NA,TRBV10-3,few
TGTGCCAGCAGTTCCCGGGCCAGCGGGAGTAGGGCCGGGGAGCTGTTTTTT,CASSSRASGSRAGELFF,TRBJ2-2,TRBD2,TRBV5-4,few
TGTGCCATCACCTCGACAGGGGTCGGGGATGAGCAGTTCTTC,CAITSTGVGDEQFF,TRBJ2-1,TRBD1,TRBV10-3,few
TGCAGCTCGCTCTATGGCGAAAAACTGTTTTTT,CSSLYGEKLFF,TRBJ1-4,NA,TRBV29-1,NA
TGTGCCAGCAGTTACTCCCGGGACTACCATGAGCAGTTCTTC,CASSYSRDYHEQFF,TRBJ2-1,TRBD2,TRBV6-5,once
TGTGCCAGCTCACCAGTTCTAGCGGGAGTCTCCTACGAGCAGTACTTC,CASSPVLAGVSYEQYF,TRBJ2-7,TRBD2,TRBV18,NA
TGTGCCACCAGCAGAGGGGACGGGAGCTATGAGCAGTTCTTC,CATSRGDGSYEQFF,TRBJ2-1,NA,TRBV15,NA
TGTGCCAGCAGCTTGTCGGCAGGGGGTCCGAATGAGCAGTTCTTC,CASSLSAGGPNEQFF,TRBJ2-1,TRBD1,TRBV13,few
TGCAGCGTTTCGACAGGGGGAGGGCAGCCCCAGCATTTT,CSVSTGGGQPQHF,TRBJ1-5,TRBD1,TRBV29-1,few
TGTGCCAGCACCCTTAACCCGACTAGCGGGAGCTACGAGCAGTACTTC,CASTLNPTSGSYEQYF,TRBJ2-7,TRBD2,TRBV5-6,few
TGTGCCAGTCCCCAGCAGGCGGGGAACTATGGCTACACCTTC,CASPQQAGNYGYTF,TRBJ1-2,NA,TRBV21-1,NA
TGTGCCAGCAGCTTCGCGGAACACTACGAGCAGTACTTC,CASSFAEHYEQYF,TRBJ2-7,NA,TRBV11-1,NA
TGTGCCAGCTCACCTTCAGGGAGTAACTATGGCTACACCTTC,CASSPSGSNYGYTF,TRBJ1-2,NA,TRBV18,NA